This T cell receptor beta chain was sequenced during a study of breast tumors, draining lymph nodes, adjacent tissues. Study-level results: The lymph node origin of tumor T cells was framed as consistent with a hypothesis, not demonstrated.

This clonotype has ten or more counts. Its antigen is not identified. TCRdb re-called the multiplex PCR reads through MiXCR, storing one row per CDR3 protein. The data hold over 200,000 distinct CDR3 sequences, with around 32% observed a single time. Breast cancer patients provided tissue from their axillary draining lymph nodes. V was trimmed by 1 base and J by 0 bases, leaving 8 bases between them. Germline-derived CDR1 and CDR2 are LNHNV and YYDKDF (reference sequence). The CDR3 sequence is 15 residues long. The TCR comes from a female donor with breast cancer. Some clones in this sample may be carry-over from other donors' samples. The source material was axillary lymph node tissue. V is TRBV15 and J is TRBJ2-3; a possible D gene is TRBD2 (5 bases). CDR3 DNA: TGTGCCACCAGCAGAGTTTCGGGAAGCACAGATACGCAGTATTTT. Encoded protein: CATSRVSGSTDTQYF.